These 10 T cell receptor beta chains originate from one sample sequenced in a study of blood T cell repertoires in COVID-19. Profiled with immunoSEQ multiplex PCR; TCRdb holds only in-frame clones, not every one. Of roughly 260,000 clones listed, approximately 89% are singletons. The specimen was peripheral blood. The source is a man aged 35-49 years who had recovered from COVID-19.

The table lists this clone with a count of one. V gene TRBV19 combines with J gene TRBJ2-7; 10 nucleotides agree with TRBD1. The V segment lost 5 bases and the J segment 6 bases; nucleotides outside the gene matches: 13. The CDR3 runs 16 residues. Germline values: CDR1 LNHDA, CDR2 SQIVND (reference sequence). CDR3 residues: CASSSSTGTGVREQYF. The CDR3 DNA is TGTGCCAGTAGTTCTTCGACCGGGACAGGGGTTCGCGAGCAGTACTTC.

The chain combines TRBV5-6 with TRBJ1-2, with D uncertain. Germline assignment: CDR1 SGHDT and CDR2 YYEEEE. With 0 bases removed from V and 4 bases from J, the gap between germline ends came to 10 bases. The CDR3 sequence is 14 residues long. The CDR3 region is CASSLVEVGYGYTF. In DNA form, the CDR3 reads TGTGCCAGCAGCTTGGTTGAGGTTGGCTATGGCTACACCTTC.

The V gene is TRBV19, the J gene TRBJ1-5, with 11 bases aligning to TRBD1. J lost 1 base, V lost 2 bases, and 4 bases had no gene match. This CDR3 is 17 amino acids long. Germline-derived CDR1 and CDR2 are LNHDA and SQIVND (reference sequence). The CDR3 sequence is CASSINGQGASNQPQHF. CDR3 bases: TGTGCCAGTAGTATAAACGGACAGGGGGCAAGCAATCAGCCCCAGCATTTT.

The genes are TRBV5-4 and TRBJ2-7; 7 bases fit TRBD2. This CDR3 is 15 amino acids long. Germline V CDR1 and CDR2: SGHNT, YYREEE (reference sequence). Trimming at V came to 4 bases and at J to 3 bases, leaving 10 bases not matched to a gene. CDR3 DNA: TGTGCCAGCAGCCCCTCTGCGGGGGAGGTCTACGAGCAGTACTTC. Protein sequence: CASSPSAGEVYEQYF. The full variable domain, rest sourced from reference TRBV5-4 and TRBJ2-7, is ETGVTQSPTHLIKTRGQQVTLRCSSQSGHNTVSWYQQALGQGPQFIFQYYREEENGRGNFPPRFSGLQFPNYSSELNVNALELDDSALYLCASSPSAGEVYEQYFGPGTRLTVT.

The chain uses TRBV12-5 and TRBJ2-7; D is possibly TRBD2 (5 bases). With 0 bases removed from V and 4 bases from J, the gap between germline ends came to 7 bases. In germline, CDR1 is LGHNT, CDR2 FRNRAP. The CDR3 extends over 13 amino acids. CDR3 DNA: TGTGCTAGTGGTTTGGTACGAGGGTACGAGCAGTACTTC. The encoded protein is CASGLVRGYEQYF.

This clone was seen once. The chain uses TRBV18 and TRBJ2-3, with TRBD1 matching 7 bases. Germline CDR1 and CDR2: KGHSH and LQKENI. CDR3 length equals 13 residues. The V segment lost 5 bases and the J segment 8 bases; nucleotides outside the gene matches: 7. CDR3 loop: CASSNQRDSTQYF. The CDR3 DNA follows: TGTGCCAGCTCAAACCAACGGGACAGTACGCAGTATTTT.

The table lists this clone with a count of one. This rearrangement joins TRBV3-1 (or the pseudogene TRBV3-2) to TRBJ1-2; 7 nucleotides agree with TRBD1. The trim removed 1 base at V and 3 bases at J, leaving 2 bases unmatched. This CDR3 has 14 amino acids. The germline V gene has CDR1 LGHDT and CDR2 YNNKEL (reference sequence). CDR3 nucleotides: TGTGCCAGCAGCCAAGCGGGACAGCACTATGGCTACACCTTC. This codes for CASSQAGQHYGYTF.

This chain uses TRBV9 with TRBJ2-1; 8 bases are shared with TRBD1. Trimming at V came to 3 bases and at J to 1 base, leaving 9 bases not matched to a gene. The germline CDR1 and CDR2 sequences are SGDLS and YYNGEE. The CDR3 runs to 17 residues. As DNA, the CDR3 is TGTGCCAGCAGCGCGCAGGACAGGGTTTCGTCCTACAATGAGCAGTTCTTC. Translated, it gives CASSAQDRVSSYNEQFF.

The rearrangement links TRBV19 to TRBJ1-1; D may be TRBD1 (5 bases). The CDR3 spans 13 residues. Germline loops: CDR1 LNHDA, CDR2 SQIVND (reference sequence). V was clipped by 7 bases and J by 1 base, with 10 bases between them. The CDR3 DNA is TGTGCCAGTACCAGGGATTGGAACACTGAAGCTTTCTTT. Protein sequence: CASTRDWNTEAFF.

This clone was detected only once. The rearrangement uses TRBV5-1 and TRBJ2-2; possibly TRBD1 for D (6 bases). Trimming shortened V by 5 bases and J by 1 base, and 12 bases separated the two germline ends. Looked up from germline, CDR1 is SGHRS and CDR2 is YFSETQ. The CDR3 is made up of 15 amino acids. CDR3 protein: CASSRGTGNTGELFF. The CDR3 DNA is TGCGCCAGCAGTAGGGGGACGGGGAACACCGGGGAGCTGTTTTTT.